This T cell receptor (beta chain) came from a study of CD8 T cells in Susac syndrome. Trimming took off 1 base at V and 3 bases at J, with 13 bases between the two ends. The CDR3 length is 15 residues. In germline, CDR1 is LGHNA, CDR2 YSLEER. Reverse transcription of 0.5 to 1 ug RNA was performed with random hexamers. Using its own MiXCR run on the immunoSEQ multiplex PCR reads, TCRdb lists one record per CDR3 protein. The sample has tens of thousands of distinct CDR3 sequences; approximately 93% are singletons. In its sample, this clonotype was seen a few times. Sequencing of TCR beta was undertaken in CD8+ and CD4+ T cells derived from blood.

The sequencing sample was made of CD8+ T cells from PBMCs. This sequence originates from a human donor with Susac syndrome. The chain recombines TRBV4-3 with TRBJ2-7; D may be TRBD1 (6 bases). The CDR3 DNA is TGCGCCAGCAGCCAAGCTGACAGGACTCACTACGAGCAGTACTTC. Translated: CASSQADRTHYEQYF.